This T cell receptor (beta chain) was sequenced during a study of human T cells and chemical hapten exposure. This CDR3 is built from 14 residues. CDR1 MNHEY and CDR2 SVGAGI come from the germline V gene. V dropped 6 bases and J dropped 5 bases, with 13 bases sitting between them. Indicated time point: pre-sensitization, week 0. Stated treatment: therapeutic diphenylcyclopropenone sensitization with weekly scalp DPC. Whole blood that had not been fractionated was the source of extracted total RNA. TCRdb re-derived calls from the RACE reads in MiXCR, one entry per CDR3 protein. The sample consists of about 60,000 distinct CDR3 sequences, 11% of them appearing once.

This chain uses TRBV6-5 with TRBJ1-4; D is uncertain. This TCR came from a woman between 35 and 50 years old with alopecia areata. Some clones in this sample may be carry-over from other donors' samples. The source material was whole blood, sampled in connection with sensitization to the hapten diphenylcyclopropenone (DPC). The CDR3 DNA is TGTGCCAGCAGGGACCCAATGATAAATGAAAAACTGTTTTTT. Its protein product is CASRDPMINEKLFF.